This T cell receptor (beta chain) was observed in a study of blood T cells in healthy people across ages. Study observations and caveats: Long-lived and aged donors differed, with more naive CD4+ cells and higher diversity in the long-lived.

The draw of peripheral blood yielded approximately 10 milliliters from each donor. Each sample had at least 6 million PBMCs isolated. This clonotype has just a few counts. The antigen is unknown. A second roughly 6 to 11 cycle PCR used barcoded and J-beta primers. TCRdb ran MiXCR on the 5' RACE reads and lists one entry per CDR3 protein. The sample has over 450,000 distinct CDR3 sequences; 24% are singletons. In germline, CDR1 is MNHEY, CDR2 SVGAGI. Between the trimmed V and J ends, which lost 2 bases and 4 bases, there was a span of 14 bases. The CDR3 covers 15 residues. In addition, the sample was reused for a study of T cells of mothers and their children. This second study notes: Reads recorded for TCR beta CDR3 numbered over 9.5 million per mother and several million per child.

The chain joins TRBV6-5 to TRBJ2-5; D is unresolved. The origin of this receptor is a boy between 10 and 17 years old in good health. The material sequenced was blood. In nucleotides, the CDR3 is TGTGCCAGCAGTTACGATTCCGGCCGACGAGAGACCCAGTACTTC. Translation: CASSYDSGRRETQYF.